The rows below give T cell receptor beta chains drawn from one sample of a study of Ad26.COV2.S vaccination and SARS-CoV-2 variants. Some clones are missing from TCRdb's copy, which holds only in-frame ones; the method was immunoSEQ multiplex PCR. Here the sample spans about 350,000 clones, roughly 89% being singletons. Sequencing was performed on peripheral blood, taken in a trial of Ad26.COV2.S vaccine versus placebo. The receptors were sampled from a person between 18 and 65 years old who received the Ad26.COV2.S COVID-19 vaccine or a placebo. The CDR3 runs from the conserved cysteine through the conserved F or W. Fields, in order: J gene, D gene, V gene, clone size, CDR3 protein, CDR3 DNA. A D gene is named only where the DNA matches it firmly. Clone size is shown for a subset of rows, as once, few, many or a class of expanded clone.

J gene: TRBJ2-7; D gene: NA; V gene: TRBV5-1; clone size: NA; CDR3 protein: CASSLAPDSSYEQYF; CDR3 DNA: TGCGCCAGCAGCTTGGCACCGGACAGCTCCTACGAGCAGTACTTC
J gene: TRBJ1-2; D gene: TRBD1; V gene: TRBV5-6; clone size: NA; CDR3 protein: CASSFWTGNNYGYTF; CDR3 DNA: TGTGCCAGCAGCTTTTGGACAGGGAATAACTATGGCTACACCTTC
J gene: TRBJ2-1; D gene: TRBD2; V gene: TRBV2; clone size: NA; CDR3 protein: CASRGVAGGLYNEQFF; CDR3 DNA: TGTGCCAGCAGGGGAGTAGCGGGAGGGTTATACAATGAGCAGTTCTTC
J gene: TRBJ1-3; D gene: NA; V gene: TRBV5-6; clone size: NA; CDR3 protein: CASSLAGISGNTIYF; CDR3 DNA: TGTGCCAGCAGCTTGGCGGGGATCTCTGGAAACACCATATATTTT
J gene: TRBJ1-5; D gene: NA; V gene: TRBV19; clone size: NA; CDR3 protein: CATAQGDNQPQHF; CDR3 DNA: TGTGCCACCGCTCAGGGAGACAATCAGCCCCAGCATTTT
J gene: TRBJ2-1; D gene: TRBD1; V gene: TRBV19; clone size: NA; CDR3 protein: CASSVPGQGRYNEQFF; CDR3 DNA: TGTGCCAGTAGTGTGCCGGGACAGGGCCGATACAATGAGCAGTTCTTC
J gene: TRBJ2-1; D gene: NA; V gene: TRBV5-1; clone size: NA; CDR3 protein: CASSLTGEQFF; CDR3 DNA: TGCGCCAGCAGCTTAACGGGTGAGCAGTTCTTC
J gene: TRBJ1-1; D gene: NA; V gene: TRBV6-1; clone size: NA; CDR3 protein: CASSEETQNTEAFF; CDR3 DNA: TGTGCCAGCAGTGAAGAGACACAGAACACTGAAGCTTTCTTT
J gene: TRBJ2-7; D gene: TRBD1; V gene: TRBV7-2; clone size: NA; CDR3 protein: CASSLEQGSEQYF; CDR3 DNA: TGTGCCAGCAGCCTTGAACAGGGGAGCGAGCAGTACTTC
J gene: TRBJ1-1; D gene: NA; V gene: TRBV5-8; clone size: NA; CDR3 protein: CASSLRAGNTEAFF; CDR3 DNA: TGTGCCAGCAGCTTGAGGGCAGGGAACACTGAAGCTTTCTTT
J gene: TRBJ2-6; D gene: NA; V gene: TRBV6-2/TRBV6-3; clone size: NA; CDR3 protein: CASSRGRRSGANVLTF; CDR3 DNA: TGTGCCAGCAGTCGGGGACGGAGATCTGGGGCCAACGTCCTGACTTTC
J gene: TRBJ1-4; D gene: NA; V gene: TRBV6-5; clone size: NA; CDR3 protein: CASSWKGNEKLFF; CDR3 DNA: TGTGCCAGCAGTTGGAAGGGTAATGAAAAACTGTTTTTT
J gene: TRBJ2-2; D gene: TRBD2; V gene: TRBV19; clone size: NA; CDR3 protein: CASRDSGDPNTGELFF; CDR3 DNA: TGTGCCAGTAGGGATAGCGGGGACCCAAACACCGGGGAGCTGTTTTTT
J gene: TRBJ2-4; D gene: NA; V gene: TRBV15; clone size: NA; CDR3 protein: CATSRGGQNIQYF; CDR3 DNA: TGTGCCACCAGCAGAGGAGGGCAAAACATTCAGTACTTC
J gene: TRBJ1-5; D gene: TRBD1; V gene: TRBV6-6; clone size: NA; CDR3 protein: CASWGQVGNQPQHF; CDR3 DNA: TGTGCCAGTTGGGGACAGGTTGGCAATCAGCCCCAGCATTTT
J gene: TRBJ1-2; D gene: NA; V gene: TRBV11-2; clone size: NA; CDR3 protein: CASSLDASDYGYTF; CDR3 DNA: TGTGCCAGCAGCTTAGATGCGAGTGACTATGGCTACACCTTC
J gene: TRBJ2-1; D gene: NA; V gene: TRBV5-1; clone size: NA; CDR3 protein: CASSPLGASGDEQFF; CDR3 DNA: TGCGCCAGCAGCCCTTTAGGGGCTAGTGGGGATGAGCAGTTCTTC
J gene: TRBJ1-5; D gene: NA; V gene: TRBV27; clone size: NA; CDR3 protein: CASSLSIEPQHF; CDR3 DNA: TGTGCCAGCAGTTTATCAATCGAGCCCCAGCATTTT
J gene: TRBJ1-1; D gene: NA; V gene: TRBV11-2; clone size: once; CDR3 protein: CASSLTGGFFTEAFF; CDR3 DNA: TGTGCCAGCAGCTTAACCGGGGGCTTTTTCACTGAAGCTTTCTTT
J gene: TRBJ2-1; D gene: NA; V gene: TRBV2; clone size: NA; CDR3 protein: CATAGLVSDEQFF; CDR3 DNA: TGTGCCACCGCAGGCCTAGTTTCTGATGAGCAGTTCTTC
J gene: TRBJ2-2; D gene: NA; V gene: TRBV7-9; clone size: NA; CDR3 protein: CASSLVYGSNTGELFF; CDR3 DNA: TGTGCCAGCAGCTTAGTGTACGGATCGAACACCGGGGAGCTGTTTTTT
J gene: TRBJ2-2; D gene: NA; V gene: TRBV6-5; clone size: NA; CDR3 protein: CASIAAANTGELFF; CDR3 DNA: TGTGCCAGCATCGCAGCCGCGAACACCGGGGAGCTGTTTTTT
J gene: TRBJ2-1; D gene: TRBD2; V gene: TRBV27; clone size: NA; CDR3 protein: CASSFRASGRANTYNEQFF; CDR3 DNA: TGTGCCAGCAGTTTTAGAGCTAGCGGGAGGGCTAATACCTACAATGAGCAGTTCTTC
J gene: TRBJ2-7; D gene: NA; V gene: TRBV7-2; clone size: NA; CDR3 protein: CASSPSYEQYF; CDR3 DNA: TGTGCCAGCAGCCCATCCTACGAGCAGTACTTC
J gene: TRBJ1-2; D gene: NA; V gene: TRBV20-1; clone size: NA; CDR3 protein: CSASGVLGYTF; CDR3 DNA: TGCAGTGCTTCAGGGGTACTCGGCTACACCTTC
J gene: TRBJ2-1; D gene: TRBD1; V gene: TRBV28; clone size: NA; CDR3 protein: CASLTGSNEQFF; CDR3 DNA: TGTGCCAGCCTGACAGGGTCCAATGAGCAGTTCTTC
J gene: TRBJ2-3; D gene: TRBD2; V gene: TRBV5-1; clone size: few; CDR3 protein: CASSFGTSGRDTDTQYF; CDR3 DNA: TGCGCCAGCAGCTTCGGGACTAGCGGGAGAGACACAGATACGCAGTATTTT
J gene: TRBJ2-2; D gene: TRBD1; V gene: TRBV7-6; clone size: NA; CDR3 protein: CASSSNSPGQGLLLNTGELFF; CDR3 DNA: TGTGCCAGCAGCTCCAATTCCCCGGGACAGGGTTTATTGTTGAACACCGGGGAGCTGTTTTTT
J gene: TRBJ2-7; D gene: NA; V gene: TRBV13; clone size: NA; CDR3 protein: CASSLTGYEQYF; CDR3 DNA: TGTGCCAGCAGCTTAACGGGATACGAGCAGTACTTC
J gene: TRBJ2-2; D gene: NA; V gene: TRBV4-1; clone size: NA; CDR3 protein: CASSQESVRTPLTTGELFF; CDR3 DNA: TGCGCCAGCAGCCAAGAGTCGGTTCGGACTCCACTTACCACCGGGGAGCTGTTTTTT
J gene: TRBJ2-3; D gene: NA; V gene: TRBV21-1; clone size: NA; CDR3 protein: CASRPRGLTDTQYF; CDR3 DNA: TGTGCCAGCCGGCCGAGAGGGCTCACAGATACGCAGTATTTT
J gene: TRBJ2-7; D gene: NA; V gene: TRBV5-6; clone size: once; CDR3 protein: CASSLGSSYEQYF; CDR3 DNA: TGTGCCAGCAGCTTGGGCAGCTCCTACGAGCAGTACTTC
J gene: TRBJ2-5; D gene: NA; V gene: TRBV10-3; clone size: NA; CDR3 protein: CAISESAGWQETQYF; CDR3 DNA: TGTGCCATCAGTGAGTCGGCGGGTTGGCAAGAGACCCAGTACTTC
J gene: TRBJ2-5; D gene: TRBD2; V gene: TRBV18; clone size: NA; CDR3 protein: CASSPWVAGTETQYF; CDR3 DNA: TGTGCCAGCTCACCCTGGGTAGCGGGAACAGAGACCCAGTACTTC
J gene: TRBJ1-1; D gene: NA; V gene: TRBV6-5; clone size: NA; CDR3 protein: CASSYSSGRGTEAFF; CDR3 DNA: TGTGCCAGCAGTTACTCGTCGGGTAGGGGCACTGAAGCTTTCTTT
J gene: TRBJ1-2; D gene: TRBD1; V gene: TRBV7-9; clone size: NA; CDR3 protein: CASSPPGTVNYGYTF; CDR3 DNA: TGTGCCAGCAGTCCTCCGGGGACAGTCAACTATGGCTACACCTTC
J gene: TRBJ2-1; D gene: TRBD2; V gene: TRBV6-5; clone size: NA; CDR3 protein: CASSYSAGVEQFF; CDR3 DNA: TGTGCCAGCAGTTACTCCGCGGGGGTTGAGCAGTTCTTC
J gene: TRBJ2-3; D gene: TRBD2; V gene: TRBV28; clone size: NA; CDR3 protein: CASSTLAGVGTDTQYF; CDR3 DNA: TGTGCCAGCAGTACCCTAGCGGGAGTCGGAACAGATACGCAGTATTTT
J gene: TRBJ2-1; D gene: TRBD2; V gene: TRBV10-1; clone size: NA; CDR3 protein: CASSESKGLAFNEQFF; CDR3 DNA: TGCGCCAGCAGTGAGTCAAAGGGACTAGCGTTCAATGAGCAGTTCTTC
J gene: TRBJ2-1; D gene: TRBD1; V gene: TRBV5-1; clone size: once; CDR3 protein: CASSLEDRDSNEQFF; CDR3 DNA: TGCGCCAGCAGCTTGGAGGACAGGGATTCTAATGAGCAGTTCTTC
J gene: TRBJ2-5; D gene: NA; V gene: TRBV5-4; clone size: NA; CDR3 protein: CASSLGPAETQYF; CDR3 DNA: TGTGCCAGCAGCTTGGGTCCGGCGGAGACCCAGTACTTC
J gene: TRBJ1-5; D gene: NA; V gene: TRBV19; clone size: NA; CDR3 protein: CASSNRQESNQPQHF; CDR3 DNA: TGTGCCAGTAGTAATCGGCAGGAGAGCAATCAGCCCCAGCATTTT
J gene: TRBJ1-5; D gene: NA; V gene: TRBV19; clone size: once; CDR3 protein: CASSIDQASNQPQHF; CDR3 DNA: TGTGCCAGTAGTATAGATCAGGCAAGTAATCAGCCCCAGCATTTT
J gene: TRBJ1-1; D gene: TRBD1; V gene: TRBV7-2; clone size: NA; CDR3 protein: CASSLQGGNTEAFF; CDR3 DNA: TGTGCCAGCAGCTTACAGGGGGGGAACACTGAAGCTTTCTTT
J gene: TRBJ2-1; D gene: TRBD1; V gene: TRBV24-1; clone size: NA; CDR3 protein: CATSDADRGAYNEQFF; CDR3 DNA: TGTGCCACCAGTGACGCTGACAGGGGGGCCTACAATGAGCAGTTCTTC
J gene: TRBJ2-2; D gene: NA; V gene: TRBV28; clone size: once; CDR3 protein: CASSSTLQGYTGELFF; CDR3 DNA: TGTGCCAGCAGTTCAACCTTACAGGGATACACCGGGGAGCTGTTTTTT
J gene: TRBJ2-7; D gene: TRBD2; V gene: TRBV9; clone size: NA; CDR3 protein: CASSVSGGPSFEQYF; CDR3 DNA: TGTGCCAGCAGCGTGAGCGGGGGCCCTTCTTTCGAGCAGTACTTC
J gene: TRBJ1-2; D gene: TRBD1; V gene: TRBV29-1; clone size: NA; CDR3 protein: CSVVTPRDRIYGYTF; CDR3 DNA: TGCAGCGTTGTGACCCCTCGGGACAGGATTTATGGCTACACCTTC
J gene: TRBJ2-7; D gene: NA; V gene: TRBV15; clone size: NA; CDR3 protein: CATSRDDLSDEQYF; CDR3 DNA: TGTGCCACCAGCAGAGATGACCTCTCCGACGAGCAGTACTTC
J gene: TRBJ1-3; D gene: TRBD1; V gene: TRBV4-2; clone size: NA; CDR3 protein: CASSQRTGSSGNTIYF; CDR3 DNA: TGTGCCAGCAGCCAACGGACAGGCTCCTCTGGAAACACCATATATTTT
J gene: TRBJ2-5; D gene: TRBD2; V gene: TRBV4-1; clone size: few; CDR3 protein: CASSQAFPAGTFQETQYF; CDR3 DNA: TGCGCCAGCAGCCAAGCGTTTCCAGCGGGAACCTTCCAAGAGACCCAGTACTTC
J gene: TRBJ1-3; D gene: NA; V gene: TRBV4-1; clone size: once; CDR3 protein: CASSQEFAVVGNTIYF; CDR3 DNA: TGCGCCAGCAGCCAAGAATTCGCGGTTGTGGGAAACACCATATATTTT
J gene: TRBJ1-6; D gene: NA; V gene: TRBV9; clone size: NA; CDR3 protein: CASSASGSSYNSPLHF; CDR3 DNA: TGTGCCAGCAGCGCCAGTGGAAGCTCCTATAATTCACCCCTCCACTTT
J gene: TRBJ2-5; D gene: NA; V gene: TRBV4-3; clone size: NA; CDR3 protein: CASSQELGPETQYF; CDR3 DNA: TGCGCCAGCAGCCAAGAACTGGGGCCAGAGACCCAGTACTTC
J gene: TRBJ2-7; D gene: TRBD2; V gene: TRBV9; clone size: NA; CDR3 protein: CASSVTSGSYEQYF; CDR3 DNA: TGTGCCAGCAGCGTGACTAGCGGGAGCTACGAGCAGTACTTC